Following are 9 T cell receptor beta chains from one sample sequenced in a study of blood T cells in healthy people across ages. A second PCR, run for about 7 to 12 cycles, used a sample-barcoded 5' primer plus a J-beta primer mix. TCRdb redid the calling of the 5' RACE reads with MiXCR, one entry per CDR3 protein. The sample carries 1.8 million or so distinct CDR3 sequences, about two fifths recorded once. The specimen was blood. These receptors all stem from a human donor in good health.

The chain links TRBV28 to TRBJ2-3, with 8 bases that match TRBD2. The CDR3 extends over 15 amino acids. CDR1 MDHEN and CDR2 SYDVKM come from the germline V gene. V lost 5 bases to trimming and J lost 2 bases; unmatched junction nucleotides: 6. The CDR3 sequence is CASSPGLDSTDTQYF. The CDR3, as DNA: TGTGCCAGCAGTCCGGGACTAGACTCCACAGATACGCAGTATTTT.

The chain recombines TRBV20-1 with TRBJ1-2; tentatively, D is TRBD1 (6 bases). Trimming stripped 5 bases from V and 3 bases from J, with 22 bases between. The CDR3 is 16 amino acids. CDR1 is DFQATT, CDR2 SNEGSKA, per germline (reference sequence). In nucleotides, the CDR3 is TGCAGTGCTGCGACTGGGGGGGCGGGGGCCCACTATGGCTACACCTTC. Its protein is CSAATGGAGAHYGYTF.

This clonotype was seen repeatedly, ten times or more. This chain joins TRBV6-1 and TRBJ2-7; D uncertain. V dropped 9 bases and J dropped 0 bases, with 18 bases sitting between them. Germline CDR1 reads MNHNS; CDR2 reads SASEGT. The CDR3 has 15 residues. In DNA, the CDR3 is TGTGCCAGTCGGATACCGGGCCAAAGCTCCTACGAGCAGTACTTC. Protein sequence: CASRIPGQSSYEQYF.

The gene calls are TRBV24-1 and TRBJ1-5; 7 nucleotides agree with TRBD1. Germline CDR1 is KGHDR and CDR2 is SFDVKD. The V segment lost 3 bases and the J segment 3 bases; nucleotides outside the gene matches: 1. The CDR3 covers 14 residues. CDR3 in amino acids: CATSDRGPNQPQHF. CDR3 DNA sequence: TGTGCCACCAGTGATAGGGGGCCCAATCAGCCCCAGCATTTT.

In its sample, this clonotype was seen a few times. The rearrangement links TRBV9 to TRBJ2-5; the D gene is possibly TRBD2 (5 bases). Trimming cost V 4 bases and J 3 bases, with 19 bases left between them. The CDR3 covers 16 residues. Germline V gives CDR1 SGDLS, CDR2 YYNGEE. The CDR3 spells CASSSGEGVMEETQYF. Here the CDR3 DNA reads TGTGCCAGCAGCTCAGGCGAGGGCGTTATGGAAGAGACCCAGTACTTC.

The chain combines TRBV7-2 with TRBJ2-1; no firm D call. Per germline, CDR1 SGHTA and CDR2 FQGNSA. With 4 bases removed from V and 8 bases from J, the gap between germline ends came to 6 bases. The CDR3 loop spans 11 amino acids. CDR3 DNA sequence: TGTGCCAGCAGCTCGCGAGATGAGCAGTTCTTC. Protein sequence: CASSSRDEQFF.

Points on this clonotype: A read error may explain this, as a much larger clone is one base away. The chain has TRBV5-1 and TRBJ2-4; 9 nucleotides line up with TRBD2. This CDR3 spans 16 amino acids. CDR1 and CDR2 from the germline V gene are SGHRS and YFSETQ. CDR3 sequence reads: CAGSLGRASGEDIQYF. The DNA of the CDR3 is TGCGCCGGCAGCTTGGGACGCGCTAGCGGGGAGGACATTCAGTACTTC.

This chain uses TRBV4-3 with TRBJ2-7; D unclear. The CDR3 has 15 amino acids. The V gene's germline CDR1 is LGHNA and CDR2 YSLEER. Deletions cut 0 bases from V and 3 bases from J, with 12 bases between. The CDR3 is CASSQEATVYYEQYF. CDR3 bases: TGCGCCAGCAGCCAAGAAGCTACAGTATACTACGAGCAGTACTTC.

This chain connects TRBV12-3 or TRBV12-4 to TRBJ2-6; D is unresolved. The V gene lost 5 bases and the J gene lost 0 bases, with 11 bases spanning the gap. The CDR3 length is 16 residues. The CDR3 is CASSGDTVSGANVLTF. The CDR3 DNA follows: TGTGCCAGCAGTGGAGACACGGTCTCTGGGGCCAACGTCCTGACTTTC.